This T cell receptor (beta chain) was recovered during a study of T cell responses to AZD1222 COVID-19 vaccine. Study in general: Pooling of second doses given at about 4 or about 12 weeks was done. Study-level results: No day 14 peak samples; only post-peak repertoires were characterized.

Only in-frame clones appear in the TCRdb table, and some are missing; sequencing was by immunoSEQ multiplex PCR. Of 150,000 to 200,000 clones in the sample, 80% to 95% are singletons; the top ten hold 1% to 1.5%. On this clone itself: Its target is not known.

The receptor's source is an adult in good health. The input for sequencing was peripheral blood, taken on day 0 of AZD1222 vaccination.

The CDR3: CATSESRAGGTGELFF. As DNA, the CDR3 is TGTGCCACCAGTGAATCCCGGGCCGGGGGCACCGGGGAGCTGTTTTTT. The chain recombines TRBV24-1 with TRBJ2-2; possible D gene TRBD2, 6 bases. Germline CDR1 KGHDR, CDR2 SFDVKD. Trimming removed 4 bases from V and 4 bases from J, with 15 bases in between. The CDR3 spans 16 residues.